The sequence of this T cell receptor beta chain was determined in a study of T cells in Graves' hyperthyroidism and ophthalmopathy. Study-level background: Staff took peripheral blood when the initial diagnosis was made, before any treatment began. General study findings and limits: In blood, most of the thyroid clonotypes expanded above 0.001 were also present. Ophthalmopathy was separated from stable hyperthyroidism by a 13 V-J model.

What was amplified from RNA transcripts were TCR beta CDR3 regions. Researchers ran a first-round RT-PCR on the TCR CDR3 using the HTBI primer set. TCRdb recomputed calls from the multiplex PCR reads with MiXCR, one row per CDR3 protein. The sample lists a few hundred thousand distinct CDR3 sequences, roughly 20% occurring once. Germline V gene data show CDR1 as ENHRY and CDR2 as SYGVKD. The germline V and J ends were trimmed by 3 bases and 8 bases, with 16 bases remaining between them. This CDR3 has 15 amino acids. This clonotype came up a few times. What it binds is unknown. Cells are PBMCs isolated from 9 to 10 ml of fresh blood.

The sequence came from a man in his late teens or twenties with Graves' ophthalmopathy. J is TRBJ1-4 and V is TRBV10-3; D is undetermined. Sequencing input: blood. The chain's CDR3 is CAISEGGPPLEKLFF. In nucleotides, the CDR3 is TGTGCCATCAGTGAAGGTGGGCCCCCTTTGGAAAAACTGTTTTTT.